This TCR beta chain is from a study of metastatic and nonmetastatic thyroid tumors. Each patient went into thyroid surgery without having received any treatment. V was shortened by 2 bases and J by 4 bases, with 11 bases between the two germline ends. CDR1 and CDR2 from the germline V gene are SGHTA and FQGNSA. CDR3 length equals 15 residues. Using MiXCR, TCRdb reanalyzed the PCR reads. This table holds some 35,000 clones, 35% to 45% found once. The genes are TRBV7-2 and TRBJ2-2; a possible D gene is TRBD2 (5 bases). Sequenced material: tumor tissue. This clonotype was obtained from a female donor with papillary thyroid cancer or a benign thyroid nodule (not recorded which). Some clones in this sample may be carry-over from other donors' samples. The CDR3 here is CASSLLAGPTGELFF. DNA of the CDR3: TGTGCCAGCAGCTTATTGGCGGGCCCCACCGGGGAGCTGTTTTTT.